The clone carrying this T cell receptor beta chain was seen a few times. The antigen is not known. The sample comes from a study of beta chain features in type 1 diabetes. Study-level findings and limits: PCR may have favored shorter templates equally in patients and controls. In all four CD4+ subsets, TCRB CDR3 length was significantly, moderately reduced in type 1 diabetes.

Cell sorting via CD45RO/CCR7/CD25/CD127/CD95/CD27 was performed to obtain CD4+ naive, central memory, regulatory and stem cell-like memory cells. Expressed TCRB transcripts were sequenced because the entire RNA isolate underwent reverse transcription. Using immunoSEQ multiplex PCR, the repertoire was profiled, and TCRdb retains in-frame clones only, with some absent. The table lists around 710,000 clones, around 12% of them singletons. Trimming took 5 bases from V and 3 from J; bases not matched to a gene: 7. This CDR3 is built from 15 residues. Germline lookup yields CDR1 SGHAT and CDR2 FQNNGV. The rearrangement links TRBV11-2 to TRBJ2-5; TRBD2 matches at 9 bases. The TCR was taken from a man aged 30 to 45 with type 1 diabetes. Material for sequencing was naive CD4+ T cells from blood. The DNA for the CDR3 is TGTGCCAGCAGCCCCTTAGCGGGGGTAGAAGAGACCCAGTACTTC. Protein: CASSPLAGVEETQYF.